The 22 T cell receptor beta chains below come from one sample, sequenced in a study of neurological immune-mediated disorders (dated 2019 in TCRdb). The library was made by 5' RACE. The instrument given in TCRdb is Illumina HiSeq 2500. The raw public reads went through TCRdb reprocessing: fastp at Q25, MiXCR clone calling, in-frame beta chains kept. A single entry per CDR3 protein holds the most common genes and DNA from its merged rows. The sample table holds more than 75,000 distinct CDR3 sequences, of which around 3.4% were seen once. The ten largest clonotypes hold approximately 2.9% of the sample. The sequenced material came from PBMCs. The receptors derive from a woman aged 50 to 65 with multiple sclerosis.

This clonotype occurred many times. The genes are TRBV10-3 and TRBJ2-6, with TRBD2 as a possible D gene (7 bases). Deletions cut 8 bases from V and 0 bases from J, with 11 bases between. This CDR3 has 15 residues. Germline CDR1 ENHRY, CDR2 SYGVKD. The CDR3 coding sequence is TGTGCCATCCGGGGGGACACCTCTGGGGCCAACGTCCTGACTTTC. Translation: CAIRGDTSGANVLTF.

This clonotype has at least ten counts. This chain connects TRBV2 to TRBJ2-1; D is unclear. With 0 bases removed from V and 0 bases from J, the gap between germline ends came to 12 bases. The CDR3 extends over 17 amino acids. CDR1 is SNHLY, CDR2 FYNNEI, per germline. The CDR3: CASSEAILTSSYNEQFF. The CDR3 nucleotides are TGTGCCAGCAGTGAAGCGATTCTGACAAGCTCCTACAATGAGCAGTTCTTC.

A note on this clonotype: Possible read error: a much larger clone is one base away. The J gene is TRBJ1-1, the V gene TRBV11-2; D remains unclear. The germline V gene has CDR1 SGHAT and CDR2 FQNNGV. The CDR3 loop spans 15 amino acids. V was pared by 1 base and J by 1 base, with 10 bases between. The CDR3 region is CASSLARNPNTEAFF. CDR3 DNA sequence: TGTGCCAGCAGCTTAGCTCGAAACCCGAACACTGAAGCTTTCTTT.

There are many counts of this clonotype. This chain joins TRBV6-5 and TRBJ2-1; TRBD1 matches 7 bases. The V gene's germline CDR1 is MNHEY and CDR2 SVGAGI. V was pared by 1 base and J by 7 bases, with 7 bases of the junction left unmatched. The CDR3 sequence is 15 residues long. The CDR3 nucleotides read TGTGCCAGCAGTTACTACTACTCACAGGGGAATGAGCAGTTCTTC. Residues: CASSYYYSQGNEQFF.

Of note for this clonotype: A read error may explain this, as a much larger clone is one base away. The rearrangement uses TRBV12-3 or TRBV12-4 and TRBJ2-4; D gene unclear. CDR3 length: 12 amino acids. DNA for the CDR3: TGTGACAGCACTGACATGGACGACTCTCAGTACTTC. Its protein product is CDSTDMDDSQYF.

Many counts were recorded for this clonotype. The chain combines TRBV20-1 with TRBJ1-2; D uncertain. The V and J ends lost 6 bases and 8 bases respectively, with 19 bases between them. This CDR3 spans 13 amino acids. Germline values: CDR1 DFQATT, CDR2 SNEGSKA (reference sequence). For the CDR3, the DNA is TGCAGTGCCCGCTACCGGGGAGTCGGAGGCTACACCTTC. This codes for CSARYRGVGGYTF.

This clonotype was seen many times. The J gene is TRBJ2-3, the V gene TRBV20-1; TRBD2 agrees at 12 bases. The CDR3 sequence is 23 residues long. CDR1 and CDR2 (germline): DFQATT, SNEGSKA (reference sequence). The ends lost 4 bases at V and 0 bases at J; junction bases unmatched: 26. In DNA form, the CDR3 reads TGCAGTGCTATTCCTATCTCATCTAGCGGGGGGGACCTACAATCTATTAGCACAGATACGCAGTATTTT. It specifies CSAIPISSSGGDLQSISTDTQYF.

This clonotype was found many times. The CDR3 DNA reads as TGTGCCATCACTAGCGGGGGTTCCAGGGGTGAGCAGTTCTTC. It is translated as CAITSGGSRGEQFF. This sequence joins TRBV10-3 and TRBJ2-1; 10 nucleotides match TRBD2. The CDR3 has 14 amino acids. V shed 7 bases, J shed 9 bases, and the junction held 9 bases outside the gene matches. Germline-derived CDR1 and CDR2 are ENHRY and SYGVKD.

This clonotype was seen repeatedly, ten times or more. The rearrangement joins TRBV24-1 to TRBJ1-2; 7 positions agree with TRBD1. Germline V gene lookup returns CDR1 KGHDR and CDR2 SFDVKD. The V and J ends lost 10 bases and 6 bases, in that order; junction bases with no gene match: 10. This CDR3 region has 13 residues. Written as DNA, the CDR3 is TGTGCCACGGCTGGGACAGCAAATGATGGCTACACCTTC. Translation: CATAGTANDGYTF.

This clonotype was seen at least ten times. J is TRBJ2-2 and V is TRBV12-3 or TRBV12-4; D is possibly TRBD2 (5 bases). V lost 8 bases, J lost 1 base, and 11 bases lay in between. The CDR3 totals 14 residues. CDR3 sequence: CASYSGMNTGELFF. CDR3 sequence (DNA): TGTGCCAGCTACTCGGGGATGAACACCGGGGAGCTGTTTTTT.

This clonotype was recorded at least ten times. The V gene is TRBV5-4, the J gene TRBJ2-4; D ambiguous. The CDR3 has 11 amino acids. Per the germline V gene, CDR1 is SGHNT and CDR2 is YYREEE (reference sequence). V dropped 0 bases and J dropped 10 bases, with 5 bases sitting between them. The CDR3 reads CASSLEGIQYF. The CDR3 DNA follows: TGTGCCAGCAGCTTGGAGGGAATTCAGTACTTC.

In this sample, this clonotype turned up a few times. V and J are TRBV20-1 and TRBJ1-1, with D possibly matching TRBD1 (5 bases). The CDR3 is made up of 13 amino acids. Per germline, CDR1 DFQATT and CDR2 SNEGSKA (reference sequence). Trimming removed 7 bases at V and 0 bases at J, with 12 bases between. The CDR3 DNA follows: TGCAGTGAAAGGGGAAAGTTGAACACTGAAGCTTTCTTT. Translating gives CSERGKLNTEAFF.

This clonotype was recorded at least ten times. The chain uses TRBV5-1 and TRBJ2-1; 9 bases line up with TRBD1. V lost 3 bases and J lost 6; bases outside the gene matches: 7. The germline V gene has CDR1 SGHRS and CDR2 YFSETQ. There are 15 residues in the CDR3. CDR3 nucleotides: TGCGCCAGCAGCTCGGGACAGGGTAGGCTCAATGAGCAGTTCTTC. As protein: CASSSGQGRLNEQFF.

This clonotype was seen many times. The rearrangement links TRBV5-6 to TRBJ2-2; D is possibly TRBD1 or TRBD2 (5 bases each). From germline, CDR1 is SGHDT and CDR2 YYEEEE. This CDR3 contains 15 residues. V lost 0 bases, J lost 6 bases, and 12 bases lay in between. The CDR3 DNA reads as TGTGCCAGCAGCTTGGAGCCGGGGCGGTCCGGGGAGCTGTTTTTT. It encodes CASSLEPGRSGELFF.

A few counts support this clonotype. This may be a read error: a much more frequent sequence differs by one nucleotide. This rearrangement joins TRBV5-1 to TRBJ2-1, with D possibly TRBD1 on 5 matching bases. Between the trimmed V and J ends, which lost 0 bases and 3 bases, there was a span of 10 bases. Germline CDR1 reads SGHRS; CDR2 reads YFSETQ. The CDR3 extends over 15 amino acids. CDR3 in DNA: TGCGCCAGCAGCTTGGTCCAGGGCCTCTACAATGAGCAGTTCTTC. This gives the protein CASSLVQGLYNEQFF.

Points on this clonotype: The conserved phenylalanine or tryptophan normally closing the CDR3 is absent here, so this likely arose from a read error. The V and J genes are TRBV20-1 and TRBJ2-7; TRBD2 aligns across 10 bases. Germline CDR1 reads DFQATT; CDR2 reads SNEGSKA (reference sequence). The CDR3 sequence is 17 residues long. The CDR3 coding sequence is TGCAGTGCTCTAATCCAGCGGGGGGGCTTTCCGTCCTCCGAGCAGTACAAC. This gives the protein CSALIQRGGFPSSEQYN.

This clonotype was picked up many times. The chain uses TRBV10-2 and TRBJ1-1; unclear D gene. This CDR3 contains 13 residues. V was cut by 1 base and J by 2 bases, with 5 bases left in between. Per germline, CDR1 WSHSY and CDR2 SAAADI. The CDR3 here is CASSEWANTEAFF. As DNA, the CDR3 is TGCGCCAGCAGTGAGTGGGCCAACACTGAAGCTTTCTTT.

There are many counts of this clonotype. The gene calls are TRBV20-1 and TRBJ1-5; possibly TRBD1 for D (6 bases). The germline CDR1 and CDR2 sequences are DFQATT and SNEGSKA (reference sequence). V lost 3 bases to trimming and J lost 4 bases, with 16 bases between them. The CDR3 spans 15 residues. CDR3 DNA: TGCAGTGCTAGGACGTCAGGGGTCGGGAATCAGCCCCAGCATTTT. Translating it yields CSARTSGVGNQPQHF.

This clonotype was detected many times. This chain uses TRBV11-1 with TRBJ1-1, with 8 bases fitting TRBD1. CDR3 length: 17 residues. Germline V gene sequence: CDR1 SGHAT, CDR2 FQDESV (reference sequence). Trimming cost V 0 bases and J 1 base; bases outside gene matches: 7. The CDR3 loop reads CASSLAFQGAKNTEAFF. The CDR3 region has the DNA TGTGCCAGCAGCTTAGCGTTTCAGGGGGCAAAGAACACTGAAGCTTTCTTT.

For this clonotype: A single base separates this from a much larger clone, so it may be a read error. The chain employs TRBV21-1 and TRBJ2-3; TRBD1, the D gene given by the table, was not confirmed from the DNA. TRBV21-1 is a pseudogene segment. The CDR3 totals 15 residues. The CDR3: CASSKILQDTDTQYF. In nucleotides, the CDR3 is TGTGCCAGCAGCAAAATCCTACAGGACACAGATACGCAGTATTTT.

This clonotype was observed many times. V usage is TRBV27 and J usage is TRBJ2-5; D remains unclear. Germline V CDR1 and CDR2: MNHEY, SMNVEV (reference sequence). The CDR3 extends over 13 amino acids. The ends were cut back, 4 bases at V and 5 bases at J, with 11 bases in the middle. The CDR3 is CASSWFGGETQYF. The DNA for the CDR3 is TGTGCCAGCAGTTGGTTTGGTGGTGAGACCCAGTACTTC.

The table lists this clonotype with many counts. The rearrangement links TRBV4-2 to TRBJ2-2; 9 bases map to TRBD1. The V gene end was trimmed by 4 bases and the J gene end by 1 base; junction bases not matched to a gene: 1. Per germline, CDR1 LGHNA and CDR2 YNFKEQ. The CDR3 contains 15 residues. This CDR3 reads CASSRDRENTGELFF. CDR3 DNA sequence: TGTGCCAGCAGCCGGGACAGGGAGAACACCGGGGAGCTGTTTTTT.